These T cell receptor beta chains were read from a single sample in a study of T cells of healthy individuals. Each CDR3 protein is one row after TCRdb ran MiXCR on the 5' RACE reads. The table lists 45,000 to 60,000 distinct CDR3 sequences, about 14% of them singletons. Receptors were obtained from a human donor in good health. CDR3s include the opening cysteine and the closing phenylalanine or tryptophan. The order of the fields is D gene, CDR3 length, clone size, V gene, J gene, CDR3 protein, CDR3 DNA. D genes are given only for firm matches. Size values are once, few and many counts, or a class for expanded clones, and some rows have none.

>TRBD1|15|few|TRBV24-1|TRBJ2-5
CATGGDRGFQETQYF
TGTGCCACCGGGGGGGACAGGGGGTTTCAAGAGACCCAGTACTTC
>TRBD1|12|many|TRBV20-1|TRBJ1-5
CSALQGRQPQHF
TGCAGTGCTCTACAGGGGAGGCAGCCCCAGCATTTT
>TRBD2|16|many|TRBV6-5|TRBJ2-3
CASRISPGGVPDTQYF
TGTGCCAGCAGGATTTCCCCTGGGGGGGTTCCAGATACGCAGTATTTT
>-|14|many|TRBV3-1|TRBJ2-7
CASSQGLSSYEQYF
TGTGCCAGCAGCCAAGGCCTGTCCTCCTACGAGCAGTACTTC
>-|13|many|TRBV29-1|TRBJ1-1
CSVDWRGGTEAFF
TGCAGCGTTGACTGGAGGGGGGGCACTGAAGCTTTCTTT
>TRBD2|16|many|TRBV6-1|TRBJ2-1
CASSVSAAGGYNEQFF
TGTGCCAGCAGTGTCTCGGCGGCGGGGGGCTACAATGAGCAGTTCTTC
>-|16|many|TRBV5-1|TRBJ2-5
CASSLRPEVLQETQYF
TGCGCCAGCAGCCTACGTCCGGAGGTACTCCAAGAGACCCAGTACTTC
>-|14|many|TRBV5-6|TRBJ2-7
CASSPDSRDYEQYF
TGTGCCAGCAGCCCGGACAGCCGGGACTACGAGCAGTACTTC
>-|13|-|TRBV20-1|TRBJ2-7
CSAMKTTGYEQYF
TGCAGTGCCATGAAAACCACGGGCTACGAGCAGTACTTC
>-|15|-|TRBV11-1|TRBJ2-3
CASSSPGESTDTQYF
TGTGCCAGCAGCTCCCCGGGAGAGAGCACAGATACGCAGTATTTT
>-|10|many|TRBV25-1|TRBJ2-1
CASSGGEQFF
TGTGCCAGCAGTGGAGGGGAGCAGTTCTTC
>TRBD2|13|few|TRBV29-1|TRBJ2-1
CSVGGGSYNEQFF
TGCAGCGTTGGTGGCGGGAGCTACAATGAGCAGTTCTTC
>TRBD2|18|many|TRBV20-1|TRBJ2-5
CSARGFFGTSGSRKTQYF
TGCAGTGCTAGAGGTTTTTTCGGGACTAGCGGGAGCCGGAAGACCCAGTACTTC
>TRBD1|13|-|TRBV4-3|TRBJ1-1
CASSQDQGAEAFF
TGCGCCAGCAGCCAAGATCAGGGGGCTGAAGCTTTCTTT
>-|14|-|TRBV27|TRBJ2-7
CASRGGRYSYEQYF
TGTGCCAGCAGAGGGGGGAGATACTCCTACGAGCAGTACTTC
>-|14|few|TRBV18|TRBJ1-5
CASSLDTDNQPQHF
TGTGCCAGCTCGCTAGACACTGACAATCAGCCCCAGCATTTT
>TRBD2|15|few|TRBV6-2/TRBV6-3|TRBJ2-7
CASSPPGTSSYEQYF
TGTGCCAGCAGTCCGCCCGGGACTAGCTCCTACGAGCAGTACTTC
>-|11|few|TRBV3-1|TRBJ2-5
CASSTGETQYF
TGTGCCAGCAGCACCGGGGAGACCCAGTACTTC
>-|12|-|TRBV5-1|TRBJ1-2
CASSLGQYGYTF
TGCGCCAGCAGCTTGGGGCAGTATGGCTACACCTTC
>-|13|medium-sized|TRBV20-1|TRBJ1-3
CSARRGAGNTIYF
TGCAGTGCCCGTAGAGGGGCTGGAAACACCATATATTTT
>TRBD1|14|few|TRBV27|TRBJ1-5
CASSPDRGNQPQHF
TGTGCCAGCAGTCCGGACAGGGGCAATCAGCCCCAGCATTTT
>-|15|many|TRBV6-5|TRBJ2-5
CASSYTPGAEETQYF
TGTGCCAGCAGTTATACTCCGGGGGCTGAAGAGACCCAGTACTTC
>TRBD1|13|many|TRBV20-1|TRBJ1-2
CSATLQGAYGYTF
TGCAGTGCTACCTTACAGGGGGCCTATGGCTACACCTTC
>-|14|many|TRBV6-5|TRBJ2-3
CASSSLPTPRGQYF
TGTGCCAGCAGTTCACTGCCGACACCCCGGGGGCAGTATTTT
>TRBD1|16|few|TRBV7-2|TRBJ1-6
CASSSTGSSYNSPLHF
TGTGCCAGCAGTTCGACAGGGAGCTCCTATAATTCACCCCTCCACTTT
>-|13|few|TRBV6-6|TRBJ2-7
CATRDGSSYEQYF
TGTGCCACCCGGGACGGGAGCTCCTACGAGCAGTACTTC
>-|15|many|TRBV5-1|TRBJ2-5
CASSLSGTVQETQYF
TGCGCCAGCAGCTTGTCCGGGACGGTACAAGAGACCCAGTACTTC
>-|14|many|TRBV18|TRBJ1-5
CASSQDSGNQPQHF
TGTGCCAGCTCGCAGGACTCCGGCAATCAGCCCCAGCATTTT
>TRBD2|17|-|TRBV5-6|TRBJ2-5
CASSPTKTSGGSETQYF
TGTGCCAGCAGCCCAACTAAGACTAGCGGGGGGTCAGAGACCCAGTACTTC
>TRBD2|17|few|TRBV9|TRBJ2-3
CASSRGGSVSSTDTQYF
TGTGCCAGCAGCCGCGGGGGAAGCGTTTCTAGCACAGATACGCAGTATTTT
>TRBD2|16|-|TRBV29-1|TRBJ2-1
CSVDITSGGFYNEQFF
TGCAGCGTTGATATAACTAGCGGGGGGTTTTACAATGAGCAGTTCTTC
>-|15|few|TRBV7-2|TRBJ2-1
CASSSRGGGRNEQFF
TGTGCCAGCAGCTCGAGGGGGGGGGGCCGGAATGAGCAGTTCTTC
>-|12|many|TRBV20-1|TRBJ2-7
CSAHGVSYEQYF
TGCAGTGCCCACGGGGTTTCCTACGAGCAGTACTTC
>-|14|-|TRBV20-1|TRBJ2-5
CSAREGGRGPTQYF
TGCAGTGCTAGAGAGGGGGGGCGTGGTCCTACCCAGTACTTC
>-|12|-|TRBV20-1|TRBJ1-2
CSAEGGRYGYTF
TGCAGTGCAGAAGGGGGACGCTATGGCTACACCTTC